These T cell receptor beta chains were read from a single sample in a study of T cells expressing NK-cell markers. From its re-call of the 5' RACE reads, TCRdb lists each CDR3 protein once, without DNA. The ten most abundant clones cover around 5% of a sample with roughly 390,000 distinct CDR3 sequences. Sequencing was done on a sample of blood T cells: a sorted CD56 or NKG2C T cell subset, CD4+ or CD8+ T cells, or bulk PBMC T cells (not recorded which). The receptors here all came from a man aged 18-70 years in good health. The CDR3 runs from the conserved cysteine through the conserved F or W.

CDR3aa: CAISLSLDLRTDTQYF; j_gene: TRBJ2-3; v_gene: TRBV10-3
CDR3aa: CASSYLGGKAFF; j_gene: TRBJ1-1; v_gene: TRBV6-5
CDR3aa: CASSYGLAADEQYF; j_gene: TRBJ2-7; v_gene: TRBV5-4
CDR3aa: CASRTGGTETQYF; j_gene: TRBJ2-5; v_gene: TRBV28
CDR3aa: CASRGTGGPLSGANVLTF; j_gene: TRBJ2-6; v_gene: TRBV6-1
CDR3aa: CASSKSRRGVWGETQYF; j_gene: TRBJ2-5; v_gene: TRBV21-1
CDR3aa: CASSYSRTQGNSPLHF; j_gene: TRBJ1-6; v_gene: TRBV6-5
CDR3aa: CATATGETQYF; j_gene: TRBJ2-5; v_gene: TRBV10-3
CDR3aa: CASSRDRAHEQFF; j_gene: TRBJ2-1; v_gene: TRBV9
CDR3aa: CASSLTRVSYEQYF; j_gene: TRBJ2-7; v_gene: TRBV5-6
CDR3aa: CASRGDGGNYGYTF; j_gene: TRBJ1-2; v_gene: TRBV12-3/TRBV12-4
CDR3aa: CASSLDTESSNYGYTF; j_gene: TRBJ1-2; v_gene: TRBV5-1
CDR3aa: CSAPGLAGGAGELFF; j_gene: TRBJ2-2; v_gene: TRBV20-1
CDR3aa: CASHRGSGANVLTF; j_gene: TRBJ2-6; v_gene: TRBV12-3/TRBV12-4
CDR3aa: CASSYWDRGRENTEAFF; j_gene: TRBJ1-1; v_gene: TRBV11-2
CDR3aa: CASSYSSGLDRTDTQYF; j_gene: TRBJ2-3; v_gene: TRBV6-5
CDR3aa: CASSSSTMQETQYF; j_gene: TRBJ2-5; v_gene: TRBV5-1
CDR3aa: CSAHPRGRLENEKLFF; j_gene: TRBJ1-4; v_gene: TRBV20-1
CDR3aa: CASSLIRGGTNTEAFF; j_gene: TRBJ1-1; v_gene: TRBV7-9
CDR3aa: CASSQGPLWGRQSYEQYF; j_gene: TRBJ2-7; v_gene: TRBV14
CDR3aa: CASSHPGQKLFF; j_gene: TRBJ2-2; v_gene: TRBV4-1
CDR3aa: CASSLSAFWGRTEAFF; j_gene: TRBJ1-1; v_gene: TRBV5-5
CDR3aa: CASSSQQLAGAGEQYF; j_gene: TRBJ2-7; v_gene: TRBV7-6
CDR3aa: CASSLGQGLVGNIQYF; j_gene: TRBJ2-4; v_gene: TRBV5-1
CDR3aa: CASSSKPLNRGRPPLEQYF; j_gene: TRBJ2-7; v_gene: TRBV27
CDR3aa: CASSSRGGWEKLFF; j_gene: TRBJ1-4; v_gene: TRBV11-2
CDR3aa: CASSQGRQGKTDTQYF; j_gene: TRBJ2-3; v_gene: TRBV4-2
CDR3aa: CASSQVAAAVPEAFF; j_gene: TRBJ1-1; v_gene: TRBV3-1
CDR3aa: CASSVGAQTAGFQETQYF; j_gene: TRBJ2-5; v_gene: TRBV9
CDR3aa: CSARAGPNEKLFF; j_gene: TRBJ1-4; v_gene: TRBV20-1
CDR3aa: CASSLSRTNSNTGELFF; j_gene: TRBJ2-2; v_gene: TRBV12-1
CDR3aa: CASSRSGGFTDTQYF; j_gene: TRBJ2-3; v_gene: TRBV11-2